At least ten counts were recorded for the clone carrying this T cell receptor (beta chain). Its matching antigen is unknown. This sample's time point: newly diagnosed GD, antithyroid drugs for less than 3 months. Making the TCR library involved RNA that had been extracted from PBMCs. The sample originates from a study of regulatory T cells in long-lasting Graves disease. From germline, CDR1 is SGHDT and CDR2 YYEEEE. V lost 4 bases, J lost 2 bases, and 7 bases stayed unmatched. There are 17 residues in the CDR3. Through Arm-PCR of CDR3 regions and iRepertoire HTBI primers, TCR beta libraries were built. How the authors handled the data: From all samples, identification returned approximately 13 TRBJ and about 60 TRBV segments. TCRdb reprocessed the multiplex PCR reads with MiXCR, giving one entry per CDR3 protein. TCRdb assigned the V and J calls; the authors' analysis was not used. The top ten clones hold 8% to 10% of a sample with roughly 520,000 distinct CDR3 sequences, about 11% of them seen once.

Overall study findings and caveats: Favoring TRBV28, TRBJ1-2 and TRBJ2-5 was a feature seen in persistent disease. In persistent patients, shared public clonotypes (2,741) outnumbered those in new patients (roughly 870).

These data were also filed under a second study, of T cells in Graves' hyperthyroidism and ophthalmopathy.

Material: peripheral blood mononuclear cells (PBMCs), obtained at new diagnosis, from a patient treated with antithyroid drugs. The chain couples TRBV5-6 to TRBJ2-7; TRBD2 agrees at 15 bases. The receptor's source is a woman in her twenties or thirties with Graves disease. DNA of the CDR3: TGTGCCAGCAGCCTCGGGACTAGCGGGAGGACTACCTACGAGCAGTACTTC. Its translation is CASSLGTSGRTTYEQYF.